The sequence of this T cell receptor beta chain was determined in a study of blood T cells in healthy people across ages. Across the study: Template switching recovered approximately one barcoded beta molecule for every two T cells.

A sample-barcoded 5' primer and a J-beta primer mix were used in a second PCR of roughly 6 to 11 cycles. Each cDNA molecule was tagged by a template-switch adaptor with 12 random nucleotides. MiXCR, run by TCRdb on the 5' RACE reads, gives a single entry per CDR3 protein. The table lists just over 1 million distinct CDR3 sequences, 35% to 55% of them singletons, with under 20% in the top ten. Trimming took 1 base from V and 5 from J, leaving 14 bases between them. The CDR3 length is 15 residues. Germline values: CDR1 SGHDN, CDR2 FVKESK. As concerns this clonotype: Its antigen remains unknown.

The study's findings and limits: It was not known whether donors were CMV positive (a possible confounder of expanded clonotype changes). Investigators viewed diversity estimates from one million T cells as underestimates, the study reported.

The specimen was blood. The chain couples TRBV14 to TRBJ2-5; the D is unclear. This sequence originates from a woman aged 60 to 75 in good health. The CDR3 is CASSQGMKVRETQYF. DNA of the CDR3: TGTGCCAGCAGCCAAGGAATGAAAGTGCGGGAGACCCAGTACTTC.